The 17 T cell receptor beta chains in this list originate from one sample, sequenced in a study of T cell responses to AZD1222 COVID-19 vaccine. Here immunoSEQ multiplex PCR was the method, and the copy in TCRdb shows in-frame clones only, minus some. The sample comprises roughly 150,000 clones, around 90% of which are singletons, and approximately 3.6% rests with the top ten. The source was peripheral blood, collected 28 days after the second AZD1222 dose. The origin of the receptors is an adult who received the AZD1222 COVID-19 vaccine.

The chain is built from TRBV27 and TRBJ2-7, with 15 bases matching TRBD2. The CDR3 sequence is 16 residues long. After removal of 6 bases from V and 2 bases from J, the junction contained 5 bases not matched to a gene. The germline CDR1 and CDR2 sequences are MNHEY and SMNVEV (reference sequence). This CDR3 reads CASRGLAGGYPYEQYF. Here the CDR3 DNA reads TGTGCCAGCAGGGGACTAGCGGGAGGTTACCCCTACGAGCAGTACTTC.

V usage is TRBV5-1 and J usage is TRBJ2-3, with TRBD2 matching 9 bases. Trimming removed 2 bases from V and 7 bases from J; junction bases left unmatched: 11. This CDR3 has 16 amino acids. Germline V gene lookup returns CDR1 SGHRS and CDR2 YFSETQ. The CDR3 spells CASSFSSGALQHTQYF. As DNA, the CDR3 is TGCGCCAGCAGCTTTTCTAGCGGGGCTCTCCAGCATACGCAGTATTTT.

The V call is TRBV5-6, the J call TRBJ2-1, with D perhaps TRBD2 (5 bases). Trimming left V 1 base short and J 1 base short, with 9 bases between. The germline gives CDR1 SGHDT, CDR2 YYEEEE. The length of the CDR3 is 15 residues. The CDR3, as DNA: TGTGCCAGCAGCTTGAGAGGGCCGTCCTACAATGAGCAGTTCTTC. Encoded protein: CASSLRGPSYNEQFF.

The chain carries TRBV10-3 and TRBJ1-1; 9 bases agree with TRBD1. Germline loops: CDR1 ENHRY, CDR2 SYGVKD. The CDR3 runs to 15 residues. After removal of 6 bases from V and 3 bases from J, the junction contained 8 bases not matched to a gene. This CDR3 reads CAISTGGSGDTEAFF. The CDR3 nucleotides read TGTGCCATCAGCACAGGGGGCTCTGGGGACACTGAAGCTTTCTTT.

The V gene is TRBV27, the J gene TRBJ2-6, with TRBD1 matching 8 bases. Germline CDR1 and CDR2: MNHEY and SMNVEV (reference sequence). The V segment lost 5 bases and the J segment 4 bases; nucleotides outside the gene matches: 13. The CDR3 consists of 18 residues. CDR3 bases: TGTGCCAGCAGTAACCCCGGGACAGGCTTATTCGGGGCCAACGTCCTGACTTTC. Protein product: CASSNPGTGLFGANVLTF.

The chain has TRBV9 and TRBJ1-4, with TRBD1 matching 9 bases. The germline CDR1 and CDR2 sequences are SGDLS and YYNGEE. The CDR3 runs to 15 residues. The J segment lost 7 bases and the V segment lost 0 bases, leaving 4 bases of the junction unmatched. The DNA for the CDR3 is TGTGCCAGCAGCGTAGGGACAGGGGAGGGTGAAAAACTGTTTTTT. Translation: CASSVGTGEGEKLFF. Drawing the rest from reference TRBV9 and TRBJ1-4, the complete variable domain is DSGVTQTPKHLITATGQRVTLRCSPRSGDLSVYWYQQSLDQGLQFLIQYYNGEERAKGNILERFSAQQFPDLHSELNLSSLELGDSALYFCASSVGTGEGEKLFFGSGTQLSVL.

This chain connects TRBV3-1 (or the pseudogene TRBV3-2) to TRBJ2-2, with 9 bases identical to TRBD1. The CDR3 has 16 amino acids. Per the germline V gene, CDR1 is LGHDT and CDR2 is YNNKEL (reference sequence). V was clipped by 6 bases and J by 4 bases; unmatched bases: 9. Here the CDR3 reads CASSPFGTGSTGELFF. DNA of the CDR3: TGTGCCAGCAGTCCTTTCGGGACAGGGAGCACCGGGGAGCTGTTTTTT.

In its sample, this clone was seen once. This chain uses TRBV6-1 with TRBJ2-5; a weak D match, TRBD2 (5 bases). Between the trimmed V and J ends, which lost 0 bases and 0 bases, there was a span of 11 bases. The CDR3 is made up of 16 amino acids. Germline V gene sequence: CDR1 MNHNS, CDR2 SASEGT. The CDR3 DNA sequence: TGTGCCAGCAGTGAAGCGGACGGACTGTACCAAGAGACCCAGTACTTC. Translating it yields CASSEADGLYQETQYF.

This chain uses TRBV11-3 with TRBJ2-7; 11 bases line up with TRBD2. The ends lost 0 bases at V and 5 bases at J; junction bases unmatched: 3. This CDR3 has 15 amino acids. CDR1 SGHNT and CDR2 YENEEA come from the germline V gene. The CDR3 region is CASSLETSGTHEQYF. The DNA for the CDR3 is TGTGCCAGCAGCTTAGAGACTAGCGGGACCCACGAGCAGTACTTC.

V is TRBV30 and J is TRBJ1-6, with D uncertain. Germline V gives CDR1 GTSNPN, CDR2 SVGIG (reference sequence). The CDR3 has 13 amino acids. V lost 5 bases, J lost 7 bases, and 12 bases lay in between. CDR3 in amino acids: CAWSMGMNSPLHF. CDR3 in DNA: TGTGCCTGGTCAATGGGGATGAATTCACCCCTCCACTTT.

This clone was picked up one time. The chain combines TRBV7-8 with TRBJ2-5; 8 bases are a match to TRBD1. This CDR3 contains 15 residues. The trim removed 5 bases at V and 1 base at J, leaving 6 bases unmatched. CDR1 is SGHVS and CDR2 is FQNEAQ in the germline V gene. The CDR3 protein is CASSLGQEFQETQYF. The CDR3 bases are TGTGCCAGCAGCCTGGGACAGGAGTTCCAAGAGACCCAGTACTTC.

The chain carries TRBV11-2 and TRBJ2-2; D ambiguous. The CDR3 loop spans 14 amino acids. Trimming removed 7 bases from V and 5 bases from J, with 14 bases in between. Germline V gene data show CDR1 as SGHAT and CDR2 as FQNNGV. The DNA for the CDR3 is TGTGCCAGCACCACCAGGCCCGGGACCGGGGAGCTGTTTTTT. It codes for CASTTRPGTGELFF. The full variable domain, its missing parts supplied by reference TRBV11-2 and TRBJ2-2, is EAGVAQSPRYKIIEKRQSVAFWCNPISGHATLYWYQQILGQGPKLLIQFQNNGVVDDSQLPKDRFSAERLKGVDSTLKIQPAKLEDSAVYLCASTTRPGTGELFFGEGSRLTVL.

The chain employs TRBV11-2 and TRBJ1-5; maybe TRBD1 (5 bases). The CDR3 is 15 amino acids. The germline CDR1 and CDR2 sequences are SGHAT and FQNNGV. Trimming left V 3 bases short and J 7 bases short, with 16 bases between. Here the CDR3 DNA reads TGTGCCAGCAGCTTGACAGTCTCGGGGGAGCAGCCCCAGCATTTT. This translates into CASSLTVSGEQPQHF.

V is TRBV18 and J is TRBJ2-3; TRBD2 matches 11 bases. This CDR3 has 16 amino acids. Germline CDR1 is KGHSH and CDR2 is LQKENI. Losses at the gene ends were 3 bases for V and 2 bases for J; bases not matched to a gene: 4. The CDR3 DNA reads TGTGCCAGCTCACCCCTAGCGGGAGGCCCCACAGATACGCAGTATTTT. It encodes CASSPLAGGPTDTQYF.

CDR3 sequence reads: CASSLVIGTDSNYGYTF. CDR3 DNA: TGTGCCAGCAGCTTGGTAATTGGGACAGACTCTAACTATGGCTACACCTTC. The chain links TRBV7-9 to TRBJ1-2; 7 nucleotides match TRBD1. This CDR3 contains 17 residues. The ends lost 3 bases at V and 0 bases at J; junction bases unmatched: 10. Germline-derived CDR1 and CDR2 are SEHNR and FQNEAQ (reference sequence).

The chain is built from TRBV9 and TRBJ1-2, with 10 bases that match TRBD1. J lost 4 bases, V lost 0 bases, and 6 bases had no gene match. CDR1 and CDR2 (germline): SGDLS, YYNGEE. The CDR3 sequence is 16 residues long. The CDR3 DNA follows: TGTGCCAGCAGCGTAGAAACGACAGGGGGCGGCTATGGCTACACCTTC. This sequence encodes CASSVETTGGGYGYTF.

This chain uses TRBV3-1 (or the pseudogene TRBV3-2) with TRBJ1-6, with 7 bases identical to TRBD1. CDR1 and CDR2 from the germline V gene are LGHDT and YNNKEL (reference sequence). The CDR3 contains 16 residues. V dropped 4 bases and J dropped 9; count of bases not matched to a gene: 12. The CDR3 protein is CASSPDRDELGSPLHF. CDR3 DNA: TGTGCCAGCAGCCCCGACAGGGATGAACTTGGTTCACCCCTCCACTTT.